This is a list of T cell receptor beta chains from one sample in a study of beta chain features in type 1 diabetes. Here immunoSEQ multiplex PCR was the method, and the copy in TCRdb shows in-frame clones only, minus some. The table records about 260,000 clones, 68% of them present only once. Sample: naive CD4+ T cells from blood. The receptors stem from a man aged 25-40 years in good health. CDR3s leave out the opening cysteine and the closing phenylalanine or tryptophan. Fields, in order: V gene, CDR3 protein.

TRBV6-5,ASRAGTDNSPLH
TRBV7-9,ASSLVAGKSNEQF
TRBV14,ASSPSNGYNEQF
TRBV5-1,ASSLAANTEAF
TRBV9,ASSVGARGRSLSLH
TRBV28,ASSLAGGPSNEQF
TRBV10-3,AISAGLAVTDTQY
TRBV29-1,SVVQLGSAKNIQY
TRBV30,AWTAGANVLT
TRBV20-1,SPRDGETQY
TRBV2,ASREADSAF
TRBV20-1,SAASGETQY
TRBV2,ASSELGDSYNEQF
TRBV28,ASSLRTGELF
TRBV7-2,ASSLVERTGDQPQH
TRBV28,ASSPLWPEAF
TRBV7-2,ASSPRDSLGGNQPQH
TRBV4-3,ASSQDPGVHEQY
TRBV30,AWSVGVGEQY
TRBV14,ASSQDDKAGELF
TRBV18,ASSLSTSIDEQF
TRBV30,AWSRRTTSTDTQY
TRBV29-1,SDRDRGLYEQF
TRBV29-1,SVERQGRTYGYT
TRBV18,ASSPRTSGANVLT
TRBV7-2,ASSPPSGSVGETQY
TRBV4-3,ASSQALGLGTQY
TRBV2,ASALAVQF
TRBV4-2,ASSQENTGRYEQY
TRBV30,AWSPTRAVEQY
TRBV30,AWSNGNTEAF